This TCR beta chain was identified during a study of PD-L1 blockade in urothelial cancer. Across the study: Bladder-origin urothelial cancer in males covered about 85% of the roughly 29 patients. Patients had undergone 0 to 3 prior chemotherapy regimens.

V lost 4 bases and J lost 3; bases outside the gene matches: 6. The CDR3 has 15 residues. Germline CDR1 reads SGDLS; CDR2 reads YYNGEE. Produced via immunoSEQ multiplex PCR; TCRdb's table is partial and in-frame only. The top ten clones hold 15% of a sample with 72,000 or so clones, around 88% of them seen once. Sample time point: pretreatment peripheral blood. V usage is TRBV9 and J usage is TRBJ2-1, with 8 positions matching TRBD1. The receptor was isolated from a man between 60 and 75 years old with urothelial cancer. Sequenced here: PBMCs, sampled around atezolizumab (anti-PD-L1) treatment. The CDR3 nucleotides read TGTGCCAGCAGCTTCGACAGGGGCAGCTACAATGAGCAGTTCTTC. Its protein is CASSFDRGSYNEQFF.